One sample yielded the 25 T cell receptor beta chains listed below, sequenced in a study of T cells in Graves' hyperthyroidism and ophthalmopathy. Researchers took RNA transcripts and amplified the TCR beta CDR3 regions from them. During a first-round RT-PCR of the TCR CDR3, the HTBI primer set was used. In TCRdb, the multiplex PCR reads were re-called with MiXCR into one record per CDR3 protein. The table records about 620,000 distinct CDR3 sequences, around 15% of them present only once. The sample comprised blood. The source of these receptors is a woman aged 25 to 39 with Graves' hyperthyroidism.

This clonotype was seen a handful of times. The V gene is TRBV29-1, the J gene TRBJ1-2; possibly TRBD1 for D (6 bases). V lost 1 base, J lost 4 bases, and 16 bases lay in between. In germline, CDR1 is SQVTM, CDR2 ANQGSEA. CDR3 length equals 15 residues. The CDR3 DNA is TGCAGCGTTGAAGTAGCAGGGGCAGTACCCTATGGCTACACCTTC. Its protein is CSVEVAGAVPYGYTF.

This clonotype turned up a few times. The chain employs TRBV6-1 and TRBJ1-3, with D tentatively TRBD1 (5 bases). Germline values: CDR1 MNHNS, CDR2 SASEGT. There are 17 residues in the CDR3. Trimming took 5 bases from V and 0 from J, leaving 17 bases between them. The CDR3 protein is CASSYKPRGFSGNTIYF. CDR3 nucleotide sequence: TGTGCCAGCAGTTATAAACCGCGGGGCTTCTCTGGAAACACCATATATTTT.

The sample holds many counts of this clonotype. This chain links TRBV10-1 with TRBJ1-1, with no clear D. The CDR3 has 12 residues. V gave up 0 bases and J gave up 2 bases, with 1 base separating them. Per the germline V gene, CDR1 is WNHNN and CDR2 is SYGVQD (reference sequence). CDR3: CASSESNTEAFF. In nucleotides, the CDR3 is TGCGCCAGCAGTGAGTCCAACACTGAAGCTTTCTTT.

This clonotype was observed many times. This sequence joins TRBV7-2 and TRBJ2-1; possible D gene TRBD2, 6 bases. This CDR3 region has 14 residues. Germline CDR1 reads SGHTA; CDR2 reads FQGNSA. V was shortened by 4 bases and J by 9 bases, with 16 bases between the two germline ends. CDR3 DNA: TGTGCCAGCAGCTCGCTCAGCCGGGGAGGTGAGCAGTTCTTC. Translating gives CASSSLSRGGEQFF.

This clonotype was counted at least ten times. This sequence joins TRBV11-3 and TRBJ2-3; 14 bases line up with TRBD2. The CDR3 has 15 amino acids. V shed 3 bases, J shed 7 bases, and the junction held 3 bases outside the gene matches. CDR1 and CDR2 from the germline V gene are SGHNT and YENEEA. CDR3 nucleotide sequence: TGTGCCAGCAGCTTGACTAGCGGGAGGGCTCATACGCAGTATTTT. Protein sequence: CASSLTSGRAHTQYF.

This clonotype was seen repeatedly, ten times or more. The V call is TRBV7-2, the J call TRBJ2-3; D gene unclear. The CDR3 has 15 amino acids. Trimming removed 1 base from V and 4 bases from J, with 12 bases in between. Germline assignment: CDR1 SGHTA and CDR2 FQGNSA. Here the CDR3 reads CASSLVEAISDTQYF. The CDR3 DNA is TGTGCCAGCAGCTTAGTAGAGGCGATTTCAGATACGCAGTATTTT. Complete variable domain (other parts from reference TRBV7-2 and TRBJ2-3): GAGVSQSPSNKVTEKGKDVELRCDPISGHTALYWYRQSLGQGLEFLIYFQGNSAPDKSGLPSDRFSAERTGGSVSTLTIQRTQQEDSAVYLCASSLVEAISDTQYFGPGTRLTVL.

The V call is TRBV4-3, the J call TRBJ1-2, with D possibly matching TRBD1 (5 bases). This CDR3 comprises 15 residues. Trimming stripped 1 base from V and 8 bases from J, with 17 bases between. Germline values: CDR1 LGHNA, CDR2 YSLEER. The CDR3 protein is CASSQVIGTAGGYTF. CDR3 sequence (DNA): TGCGCCAGCAGCCAAGTTATCGGGACCGCGGGAGGCTACACCTTC.

The J gene is TRBJ2-3, the V gene TRBV28; 11 positions agree with TRBD2. Germline V gives CDR1 MDHEN, CDR2 SYDVKM. The CDR3 runs to 15 residues. J gave up 6 bases and V 6 bases, and 8 bases lay outside the gene matches. DNA of the CDR3: TGTGCCAGCAGCTCTAGCGGGAGGTTAGGGGATACGCAGTATTTT. Amino acid sequence: CASSSSGRLGDTQYF. The full variable domain, rest sourced from reference TRBV28 and TRBJ2-3, is DVKVTQSSRYLVKRTGEKVFLECVQDMDHENMFWYRQDPGLGLRLIYFSYDVKMKEKGDIPEGYSVSREKKERFSLILESASTNQTSMYLCASSSSGRLGDTQYFGPGTRLTVL.

This clonotype was observed a few times. The chain employs TRBV5-4 and TRBJ2-1, with 7 bases that match TRBD2. This CDR3 contains 15 residues. CDR1 is SGHNT and CDR2 is YYREEE in the germline V gene (reference sequence). The V gene end was trimmed by 5 bases and the J gene end by 0 bases; junction bases not matched to a gene: 5. DNA for the CDR3: TGTGCCAGCAGGCCCGCGGGAGACTCCTACAATGAGCAGTTCTTC. Translated, it gives CASRPAGDSYNEQFF.

Ten or more counts support this clonotype. The rearrangement joins TRBV15 to TRBJ1-2; the D gene is possibly TRBD1 (6 bases). CDR1 is LNHNV and CDR2 is YYDKDF in the germline V gene (reference sequence). The CDR3 sequence is 15 residues long. The ends were cut back, 5 bases at V and 6 bases at J, with 19 bases in the middle. CDR3 sequence (DNA): TGTGCCACCAGCGTTGGGAGGGGGGACCCCCATGGCTACACCTTC. Translated, it gives CATSVGRGDPHGYTF.

This clonotype was recorded at least ten times. V usage is TRBV4-1 and J usage is TRBJ1-1; D remains unclear. Germline loops: CDR1 MGHRA, CDR2 YSYEKL. The V end lost 3 bases, the J end lost 1 base, and 9 bases lay between the germline ends. The CDR3 extends over 14 amino acids. CDR3 nucleotide sequence: TGCGCCAGCAGCCAGTTGGCCACGAACACTGAAGCTTTCTTT. The encoded protein is CASSQLATNTEAFF.

This clonotype was recorded a few times. The chain joins TRBV4-1 to TRBJ1-1; no clear D gene. The CDR3 length is 12 residues. Per the germline V gene, CDR1 is MGHRA and CDR2 is YSYEKL. V was pared by 5 bases and J by 7 bases, with 11 bases between. The CDR3: CASSSITSEAFF. The CDR3 nucleotides read TGCGCCAGCAGCTCTATAACGAGTGAAGCTTTCTTT.

In its sample, this clonotype was seen many times. The chain has TRBV11-2 and TRBJ2-7, with 10 positions matching TRBD2. The CDR3 is 17 amino acids. V shed 4 bases, J shed 7 bases, and the junction held 16 bases outside the gene matches. CDR1 and CDR2 (germline): SGHAT, FQNNGV. The CDR3 DNA follows: TGTGCCAGCAGCTCCACCTCCGGGACTAGCGTGATGAGGGAGCAGTACTTC. The encoded protein is CASSSTSGTSVMREQYF.

This clonotype came up a few times. The V call is TRBV11-2, the J call TRBJ2-5, with D unclear. V gave up 5 bases and J gave up 4 bases, with 17 bases separating them. CDR3 size: 15 residues. CDR1 SGHAT and CDR2 FQNNGV come from the germline V gene. CDR3 coding DNA: TGTGCCAGCAGCCGCGGTTTTGGAGCCGGAGAGACCCAGTACTTC. Protein product: CASSRGFGAGETQYF.

The chain uses TRBV9 and TRBJ2-7; 7 bases map to TRBD1. This CDR3 contains 14 residues. Germline V gene lookup returns CDR1 SGDLS and CDR2 YYNGEE. Unmatched junction bases numbered 11, after V lost 6 bases and J lost 5 bases. The CDR3 region has the DNA TGTGCCAGCATCGGGCAGGGGGAATGGAACGAGCAGTACTTC. Amino acid sequence: CASIGQGEWNEQYF.

The rearrangement joins TRBV6-1 to TRBJ1-4; tentative D call: TRBD1 (5 bases). CDR1 and CDR2 (germline): MNHNS, SASEGT. Trimming removed 8 bases at V and 8 bases at J, with 12 bases between. This CDR3 has 12 amino acids. This chain's CDR3 is CASSKWGEKLFF. In DNA, the CDR3 is TGTGCCAGCTCCAAGTGGGGGGAAAAACTGTTTTTT.

This clonotype was detected many times. V usage is TRBV27 and J usage is TRBJ2-7; TRBD2 agrees at 7 bases. Germline-derived CDR1 and CDR2 are MNHEY and SMNVEV (reference sequence). The J segment lost 3 bases and the V segment lost 3 bases, leaving 11 bases of the junction unmatched. The CDR3 covers 16 residues. The CDR3 reads CASSFLGRERGYEQYF. For the CDR3, the DNA is TGTGCCAGCAGTTTTTTAGGGCGGGAGAGGGGCTACGAGCAGTACTTC.

In this sample, this clonotype turned up many times. This chain connects TRBV5-1 to TRBJ1-1, with 7 bases aligning to TRBD1. The CDR3 is 13 residues long. The V segment lost 3 bases and the J segment 3 bases; nucleotides outside the gene matches: 2. Germline V CDR1 and CDR2: SGHRS, YFSETQ. As DNA, the CDR3 is TGCGCCAGCAGCTATCAGGGGGACACTGAAGCTTTCTTT. The encoded protein is CASSYQGDTEAFF.

This clonotype was detected ten times or more. V is TRBV9 and J is TRBJ1-1, with a tentative D call TRBD1 (6 bases). Germline V gene lookup returns CDR1 SGDLS and CDR2 YYNGEE. The CDR3 is 14 residues long. The V end was cut by 0 bases, the J end by 6 bases, with 12 bases between. CDR3 sequence: CASSVDQGPAEAFF. The CDR3, as DNA: TGTGCCAGCAGCGTAGATCAGGGGCCTGCTGAAGCTTTCTTT.

This clonotype was seen only a few times. The chain links TRBV5-1 to TRBJ2-5; TRBD2 is a possible D gene (6 bases). Germline V gene data show CDR1 as SGHRS and CDR2 as YFSETQ. The V gene lost 5 bases and the J gene lost 5 bases, with 16 bases spanning the gap. The CDR3 consists of 14 residues. The CDR3 loop is CASRKAGRRETQYF. The CDR3 nucleotides read TGCGCCAGCAGAAAGGCTGGGAGGAGGGAGACCCAGTACTTC.

The chain links TRBV6-1 to TRBJ1-5; 9 bases fit TRBD1. The ends lost 10 bases at V and 7 bases at J; junction bases unmatched: 14. This CDR3 comprises 15 residues. The germline V gene has CDR1 MNHNS and CDR2 SASEGT. The CDR3 protein is CATGGGTGYVQPQHF. CDR3 DNA: TGTGCCACAGGCGGCGGGACAGGGTATGTCCAGCCCCAGCATTTT.

This clonotype showed up many times. The J gene is TRBJ2-7, the V gene TRBV30, with TRBD1 matching 7 bases. The CDR3 consists of 15 residues. The germline gives CDR1 GTSNPN, CDR2 SVGIG (reference sequence). V lost 0 bases to trimming and J lost 6 bases; unmatched junction nucleotides: 11. CDR3 coding DNA: TGTGCCTGGAGTGTATGGTACCAGGGGGACAGCGAGCAGTACTTC. Translation gives CAWSVWYQGDSEQYF.

V gene TRBV20-1 combines with J gene TRBJ2-7, with TRBD2 as a possible D gene (5 bases). V was shortened by 4 bases and J by 0 bases, with 22 bases between the two germline ends. The CDR3 extends over 17 amino acids. Germline CDR1 and CDR2: DFQATT and SNEGSKA (reference sequence). The CDR3 sequence is CSANQGGRGSGSYEQYF. In nucleotides, the CDR3 is TGCAGTGCTAACCAAGGCGGTCGAGGGTCGGGCTCCTACGAGCAGTACTTC.

This clonotype was seen a handful of times. The chain is built from TRBV12-3 or TRBV12-4 and TRBJ1-5; 9 nucleotides line up with TRBD1. There are 16 residues in the CDR3. Trimming removed 6 bases from V and 4 bases from J; junction bases left unmatched: 10. The CDR3 DNA is TGTGCCAGCAGGCGCTCGGGACAGGGAGGTAATCAGCCCCAGCATTTT. Translated: CASRRSGQGGNQPQHF.

This clonotype was recorded at least ten times. The chain employs TRBV5-1 and TRBJ1-2; 7 bases align to TRBD1. CDR1 is SGHRS, CDR2 YFSETQ, per germline. The J segment lost 9 bases and the V segment lost 4 bases, leaving 9 bases of the junction unmatched. The CDR3 consists of 13 residues. In DNA, the CDR3 is TGCGCCAGCAGCCGCCGGGACAGCGGGAGCTACACCTTC. It yields the protein CASSRRDSGSYTF.